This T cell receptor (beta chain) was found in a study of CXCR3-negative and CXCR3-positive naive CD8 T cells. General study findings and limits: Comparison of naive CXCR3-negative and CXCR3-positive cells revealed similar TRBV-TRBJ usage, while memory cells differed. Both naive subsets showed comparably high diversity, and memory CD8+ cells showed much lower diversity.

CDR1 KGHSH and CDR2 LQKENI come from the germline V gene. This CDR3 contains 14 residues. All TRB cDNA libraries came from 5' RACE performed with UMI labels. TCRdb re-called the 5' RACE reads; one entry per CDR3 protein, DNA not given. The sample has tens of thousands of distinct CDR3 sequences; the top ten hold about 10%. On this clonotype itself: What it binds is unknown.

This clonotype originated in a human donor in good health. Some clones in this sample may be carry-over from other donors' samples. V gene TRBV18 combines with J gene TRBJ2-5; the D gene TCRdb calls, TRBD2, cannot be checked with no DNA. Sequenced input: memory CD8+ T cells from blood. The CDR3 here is CASSRGQPQETQYF.